This TCR beta chain was sequenced for a study of chemoradiotherapy in HPV16-positive cancers. This CDR3 spans 15 amino acids. The germline CDR1 and CDR2 sequences are SGHNT and YENEEA. Trimming stripped 5 bases from V and 14 bases from J, with 24 bases between. Findings and caveats of the study: Candidate HPV-specific clones and E7-related TCR motifs grew in tumor during treatment.

On this clone: What it recognizes is unknown.

Over chemoradiotherapy, repertoires were sampled more than once. Some clones are missing from TCRdb's copy, which holds only in-frame ones; the method was immunoSEQ multiplex PCR. Counted here are roughly 10,000 clones, around 70% occurring once; the ten biggest clones make up around a third. The clonotype comes from a human donor with HPV-associated anogenital cancer. The V gene is TRBV11-3, the J gene TRBJ1-4; D is undetermined. The sample was acquired from a patient who underwent chemoradiotherapy. CDR3 sequence reads: CASSPSWVQPQTLFF. In DNA, the CDR3 is TGTGCCAGCAGCCCAAGTTGGGTGCAACCCCAAACGCTGTTTTTT.